The sequence of this TCR beta chain was determined in a study of blood T cell repertoires in COVID-19. At the level of the study: Whether acute or convalescent, the COVID-19 samples came from the United States, Italy and Spain. T cells, B-cell-depleted T cells, or PBMCs provided the cDNA or gDNA that served as material.

Original data processing: Estimation of nucleated cell counts was performed using reference gene primer amplification. The data were produced by immunoSEQ multiplex PCR, yet TCRdb's version contains in-frame clones alone and is incomplete. That table gives V, J and clone size, and the DNA gave D and trimming. The top ten clones hold about 2.5% of a sample with fewer than 250,000 clones, around four fifths of them seen once. CDR1 and CDR2 from the germline V gene are SGHRS and YFSETQ. The CDR3 is made up of 15 amino acids. V lost 4 bases and J 3 bases, leaving 14 bases between the germline ends. The receptor was isolated from a middle-aged woman with active or convalescent COVID-19. V usage is TRBV5-1 and J usage is TRBJ1-3; D is perhaps TRBD1 (6 bases). The sample was peripheral blood. The CDR3 DNA is TGCGCCAGCAGCCCAGGACAGACTGGTGGAAACACCATATATTTT. Amino acid sequence: CASSPGQTGGNTIYF.